These T cell receptor beta chains were read from a single sample in a study of neurological immune-mediated disorders. Via MiXCR, TCRdb re-called the 5' RACE reads, giving one row per CDR3 protein. The sample lists just under 20,000 distinct CDR3 sequences, around 7.6% occurring once. Sequencing was performed on CD8+ T cells from blood. The receptors stem from a woman between 25 and 40 years old with HTLV-1-associated myelopathy (HAM/TSP). CDR3s include the opening cysteine and the closing phenylalanine or tryptophan. The order of the fields is CDR3 length, D gene, J gene, V gene, clone size, CDR3 DNA, CDR3 protein. A D gene is named only where the DNA matches it firmly. Clone size is shown for a subset of rows, as once, few, many or a class of expanded clone.

length: 14
D: TRBD2
J: TRBJ2-7
V: TRBV7-8
size: many
DNA: TGTGCCAGCAGTGCCCCCGCGGGGGGGAGGGAGCAGTACTTC
CDR3: CASSAPAGGREQYF

length: 17
D: .
J: TRBJ1-6
V: TRBV5-1
size: medium-sized
DNA: TGCGCCAGCAGCTTGGGTTGGAGGGAGTTGGGTAATTCACCCCTCCACTTT
CDR3: CASSLGWRELGNSPLHF

length: 15
D: .
J: TRBJ2-2
V: TRBV7-9
size: many
DNA: TGTGCCAGCAGCTTTATGGCAGGGAAGATCGGGGAGCTGTTTTTT
CDR3: CASSFMAGKIGELFF

length: 15
D: TRBD2
J: TRBJ2-2
V: TRBV12-3/TRBV12-4
size: many
DNA: TGTGCCAGCAGTGGGACTAGCGGGGGAAGCGGGGAGCTGTTTTTT
CDR3: CASSGTSGGSGELFF

length: 13
D: .
J: TRBJ2-7
V: TRBV9
size: many
DNA: TGTGCCAGCAGCGCACGGGACTCACGGGAGCAGTACTTC
CDR3: CASSARDSREQYF

length: 16
D: TRBD1
J: TRBJ1-5
V: TRBV5-8
size: many
DNA: TGTGCCAGCAGCGACATCCGGGACAGAAGCAATCAGCCCCAGCATTTT
CDR3: CASSDIRDRSNQPQHF

length: 11
D: .
J: TRBJ1-1
V: TRBV20-1
size: .
DNA: TGCAGTGCTGGGGGGTGGACCGGGGCTTTCTTT
CDR3: CSAGGWTGAFF

length: 15
D: .
J: TRBJ2-1
V: TRBV20-1
size: many
DNA: TGCAGTGCTAGTGGTATCTCTTGGGTGAAGAATGAGCAGTTCTTC
CDR3: CSASGISWVKNEQFF

length: 15
D: .
J: TRBJ2-2
V: TRBV20-1
size: many
DNA: TGCAGTGCTAGGGAAACAGGGCATAACACCGGGGAGCTGTTTTTT
CDR3: CSARETGHNTGELFF

length: 13
D: .
J: TRBJ1-5
V: TRBV14
size: many
DNA: TGTGCCAGCAGCCCAGGGGTGAATCAGCCCCAGCATTTT
CDR3: CASSPGVNQPQHF

length: 14
D: .
J: TRBJ1-1
V: TRBV12-3/TRBV12-4
size: many
DNA: TGTGCCAGCATCATAGCGGACGGGAACACTGAAGCTTTCTTT
CDR3: CASIIADGNTEAFF

length: 14
D: .
J: TRBJ1-1
V: TRBV20-1
size: many
DNA: TGCAGTGCTAGGGAGGCCAGAATGAACACTGAAGCTTTCTTT
CDR3: CSAREARMNTEAFF

length: 12
D: .
J: TRBJ2-5
V: TRBV7-9
size: many
DNA: TGTGCCAGCAGCTTCCCCCAAGAGACCCAGTACTTC
CDR3: CASSFPQETQYF

length: 13
D: .
J: TRBJ2-1
V: TRBV12-3/TRBV12-4
size: many
DNA: TGTGCCAGCAGTCTGGGGGGGCTAGTTGAGCAGTTCTTC
CDR3: CASSLGGLVEQFF

length: 12
D: .
J: TRBJ2-2
V: TRBV9
size: many
DNA: TGTGCCAGCACCCGCAGGAACGGGGAGCTGTTTTTT
CDR3: CASTRRNGELFF

length: 15
D: .
J: TRBJ2-6
V: TRBV7-9
size: .
DNA: TGTGCCAGCAGGACAGTTCCCTCTGGGGCCAACGTCCTGACTTTC
CDR3: CASRTVPSGANVLTF

length: 16
D: .
J: TRBJ2-1
V: TRBV6-4
size: many
DNA: TGTGCCAGCAGTGACGGGGAGACAGGTTCCTACAATGAGCAGTTCTTC
CDR3: CASSDGETGSYNEQFF

length: 16
D: TRBD1
J: TRBJ1-2
V: TRBV12-3/TRBV12-4
size: few
DNA: TGTGCCAGCAGCCACAGGGGACAAAAAGCTAACTATGGCTACACCTTC
CDR3: CASSHRGQKANYGYTF

length: 12
D: .
J: TRBJ2-3
V: TRBV7-9
size: many
DNA: TGTGCCAGCAGCGCGTTAACAGATACGCAGTATTTT
CDR3: CASSALTDTQYF

length: 12
D: .
J: TRBJ2-7
V: TRBV7-9
size: .
DNA: TGTGCCAGCAGGCGGACGGGGTACGAGCAGTACTTC
CDR3: CASRRTGYEQYF

length: 14
D: TRBD2
J: TRBJ2-7
V: TRBV7-2
size: many
DNA: TGTGCCAGCAGCCCCTTAGCGGGCCCCTACGAGCAGTACTTC
CDR3: CASSPLAGPYEQYF

length: 16
D: TRBD2
J: TRBJ2-7
V: TRBV7-2
size: many
DNA: TGTGCCAGCAGCTTATGGTCTAGCGGGGGGGCCTACGAGCAGTACTTC
CDR3: CASSLWSSGGAYEQYF

length: 13
D: .
J: TRBJ1-2
V: TRBV30
size: few
DNA: TGTGCCTGGAGTGTCGGCAGGGTCGATGGCTACACCTTC
CDR3: CAWSVGRVDGYTF

length: 14
D: .
J: TRBJ2-7
V: TRBV20-1
size: many
DNA: TGCAGTGCTAGAGCCCTAGGACAGTACTACGAGCAGTACTTC
CDR3: CSARALGQYYEQYF

length: 15
D: .
J: TRBJ2-1
V: TRBV5-1
size: many
DNA: TGCGCCAGCACCCCAGACAGGATAAACCCCAATGAGCAGTTCTTC
CDR3: CASTPDRINPNEQFF

length: 11
D: .
J: TRBJ2-7
V: TRBV29-1
size: many
DNA: TGCAGCGTTCTAGACGGACGGATGCAGTACTTC
CDR3: CSVLDGRMQYF

length: 13
D: .
J: TRBJ1-1
V: TRBV6-5
size: .
DNA: TGTGCCAGCAGTTATGGGGATTACACTGAAGCTTTCTTT
CDR3: CASSYGDYTEAFF

length: 14
D: .
J: TRBJ2-1
V: TRBV20-1
size: medium-sized
DNA: TGCAGTGCTCAAATAGCGGATACGTACAATGAGCAGTTCTTC
CDR3: CSAQIADTYNEQFF

length: 15
D: .
J: TRBJ1-2
V: TRBV5-6
size: many
DNA: TGTGCCAGCAGCTTGGGGCGGAGCCGTACCTATGGCTACACCTTC
CDR3: CASSLGRSRTYGYTF

length: 14
D: TRBD1
J: TRBJ2-7
V: TRBV5-1
size: many
DNA: TGCGCCAGCACCTTGGACAGGGCGAGGGGAGAGCAGTACTTC
CDR3: CASTLDRARGEQYF

length: 21
D: .
J: TRBJ2-6
V: TRBV5-5
size: many
DNA: TGTGCCAGCAGCTTCAGATTGGAGGGAAGGGGGCCAAGCTCTGGGGCCAACGTCCTGACTTTC
CDR3: CASSFRLEGRGPSSGANVLTF

length: 13
D: .
J: TRBJ1-1
V: TRBV6-5
size: many
DNA: TGTGCCAGCAGTTATAACTTTGCTTCTGAAGCTTTCTTT
CDR3: CASSYNFASEAFF

length: 16
D: TRBD1
J: TRBJ1-1
V: TRBV5-1
size: many
DNA: TGCGCCAGCAGCACAGGACAGGGGAGGTATAGCACTGAAGCTTTCTTT
CDR3: CASSTGQGRYSTEAFF

length: 13
D: .
J: TRBJ2-1
V: TRBV5-6
size: many
DNA: TGTGCCAGCAGCTGGGGCAGGCCCAATGAGCAGTTCTTC
CDR3: CASSWGRPNEQFF

length: 14
D: .
J: TRBJ1-1
V: TRBV5-1
size: many
DNA: TGCGCCAGCAGCTTGGCGGCAAGGAGCACTGAAGCTTTCTTT
CDR3: CASSLAARSTEAFF

length: 14
D: .
J: TRBJ2-3
V: TRBV21-1
size: many
DNA: TGTGCCGGGAGGGGGATCGATGAGGCAGATACGCAGTATTTT
CDR3: CAGRGIDEADTQYF

length: 16
D: .
J: TRBJ1-5
V: TRBV27
size: many
DNA: TGTGCCAGCAGTTTATCTGCGGGGCAGTTAAATCAGCCCCAGCATTTT
CDR3: CASSLSAGQLNQPQHF

length: 13
D: .
J: TRBJ2-7
V: TRBV6-5
size: once
DNA: TGTGCCAGCTCCCGAGGTGTGGGCTACGAGAAGTACTTC
CDR3: CASSRGVGYEKYF

length: 16
D: TRBD1
J: TRBJ1-2
V: TRBV5-8
size: .
DNA: TGTGCCAGCAGCGCCGAGACAGGGGAAGGGCGTGGGGGCTACACCTTC
CDR3: CASSAETGEGRGGYTF

length: 12
D: .
J: TRBJ1-1
V: TRBV20-1
size: many
DNA: TGCAGTGCTAGAGTATCGAACACTGAAGCTTTCTTT
CDR3: CSARVSNTEAFF

length: 17
D: TRBD2
J: TRBJ2-3
V: TRBV4-2
size: many
DNA: TGTGCCAGCAGCCAAGAACCACTAGCGGGTCAGACAGATACGCAGTATTTT
CDR3: CASSQEPLAGQTDTQYF

length: 16
D: .
J: TRBJ1-1
V: TRBV7-6
size: many
DNA: TGTGCCAGCAGCCCCCGGACCGAGCGAACGAACACTGAAGCTTTCTTT
CDR3: CASSPRTERTNTEAFF

length: 14
D: TRBD1
J: TRBJ2-2
V: TRBV6-4
size: many
DNA: TGTGCCAGCAAGAGACAGGGGGACACCGGGGAGCTGTTTTTT
CDR3: CASKRQGDTGELFF

length: 14
D: TRBD2
J: TRBJ2-1
V: TRBV20-1
size: .
DNA: TGCAGTGCCGGGGACGGGGGGGCTTACAATGAGCAGTTCTTC
CDR3: CSAGDGGAYNEQFF

length: 16
D: TRBD1
J: TRBJ2-3
V: TRBV5-1
size: medium-sized
DNA: TGCGCCAGCAGCGGGGACAGGGTGGGCCCCCCAGATACGCAGTATTTT
CDR3: CASSGDRVGPPDTQYF

length: 15
D: .
J: TRBJ2-7
V: TRBV6-5
size: many
DNA: TGTGCCAGCAGTCAAAGAGGGGTGTCCCTCTACGAGCAGTACTTC
CDR3: CASSQRGVSLYEQYF

length: 17
D: TRBD1
J: TRBJ2-1
V: TRBV15
size: many
DNA: TGTGCCACCAGCAGAGAGGGGCCGGGACAGGGGTACAATGAGCAGTTCTTC
CDR3: CATSREGPGQGYNEQFF

length: 14
D: .
J: TRBJ1-5
V: TRBV7-6
size: many
DNA: TGTGCCAGCAGTCCTACAGCCTATGAACAGCCCCAGCATTTT
CDR3: CASSPTAYEQPQHF

length: 15
D: TRBD1
J: TRBJ2-3
V: TRBV28
size: many
DNA: TGTGCCAGCAGGTCACGGGGACAGAGCACAGATACGCAGTATTTT
CDR3: CASRSRGQSTDTQYF

length: 13
D: .
J: TRBJ1-5
V: TRBV6-6
size: many
DNA: TGTGCCAGCAGTGAGGAGAGCAATCAGCCCCAGCATTTT
CDR3: CASSEESNQPQHF

length: 15
D: TRBD2
J: TRBJ2-2
V: TRBV20-1
size: medium-sized
DNA: TGCAGTGCTAGATCTCCCGGGGGGGACACCGGGGAGCTGTTTTTT
CDR3: CSARSPGGDTGELFF

length: 13
D: TRBD1
J: TRBJ2-7
V: TRBV5-1
size: many
DNA: TGCGCCAGCAGCGAAAGACAGGGGTTCGAGCAGTACTTC
CDR3: CASSERQGFEQYF